Listed here are 19 T cell receptor beta chains from one sample, sequenced in a study of cytomegalovirus exposure and HLA in healthy donors. Some clones are missing from TCRdb's copy, which holds only in-frame ones; the method was immunoSEQ multiplex PCR. The table has some 240,000 clones, around 87% seen once. Specimen: PBMCs. These receptors were taken from a woman aged 25 to 39 in good health and CMV-seropositive.

The sample holds a few counts of this clone. The rearrangement links TRBV6-5 to TRBJ1-1; tentative D call: TRBD1 (6 bases). CDR1 and CDR2 from the germline V gene are MNHEY and SVGAGI. V lost 5 bases, J lost 3 bases, and 13 bases lay in between. This CDR3 region has 14 residues. This CDR3 is CASSKQGRDTEAFF. CDR3 nucleotides: TGTGCCAGCAGTAAACAGGGTAGGGACACTGAAGCTTTCTTT.

V usage is TRBV7-2 and J usage is TRBJ2-4; D not resolved. The CDR3 totals 14 residues. CDR1 and CDR2 from the germline V gene are SGHTA and FQGNSA. The ends were cut back, 5 bases at V and 0 bases at J, with 8 bases in the middle. The CDR3 DNA is TGTGCCAGCAGCCCCCGACTAGCCAAAAACATTCAGTACTTC. Protein product: CASSPRLAKNIQYF.

In nucleotides, the CDR3 is TGCAGTGCTAGTCCGTCTTATGGCTACACCTTC. It specifies CSASPSYGYTF. The chain joins TRBV20-1 to TRBJ1-2; D is undetermined. This CDR3 contains 11 residues. The germline V and J ends were trimmed by 3 bases and 5 bases, with 7 bases remaining between them. In germline, CDR1 is DFQATT, CDR2 SNEGSKA (reference sequence).

The rearrangement links TRBV19 to TRBJ1-2; TRBD1 agrees at 8 bases. CDR3 length equals 15 residues. V lost 4 bases to trimming and J lost 6 bases; unmatched junction nucleotides: 10. The germline CDR1 and CDR2 sequences are LNHDA and SQIVND (reference sequence). CDR3: CASSTTPGTGHGYTF. CDR3 sequence (DNA): TGTGCCAGTAGTACAACTCCCGGGACAGGTCATGGCTACACCTTC.

V is TRBV18 and J is TRBJ1-5; 9 nucleotides match TRBD1. The CDR3 loop spans 16 amino acids. V gave up 5 bases and J gave up 0 bases; unmatched junction bases: 5. Germline CDR1 KGHSH, CDR2 LQKENI. The CDR3 DNA reads as TGTGCCAGCTCAACAGGGGGCTATAATAGCAATCAGCCCCAGCATTTT. Translating it yields CASSTGGYNSNQPQHF.

The chain recombines TRBV7-9 with TRBJ1-3; 7 nucleotides align to TRBD1. Germline values: CDR1 SEHNR, CDR2 FQNEAQ (reference sequence). The CDR3 has 16 amino acids. The V segment lost 4 bases and the J segment 0 bases; nucleotides outside the gene matches: 6. The CDR3 reads CASSSTGNPSGNTIYF. CDR3 DNA: TGTGCCAGCAGCTCGACAGGGAACCCCTCTGGAAACACCATATATTTT.

This clone was seen once. The V call is TRBV5-1, the J call TRBJ2-2, with 7 bases fitting TRBD2. Germline CDR1 reads SGHRS; CDR2 reads YFSETQ. The ends lost 5 bases at V and 4 bases at J; junction bases unmatched: 14. This CDR3 is 17 amino acids long. CDR3: CASRSNQAGRGTGELFF. The CDR3 DNA reads TGCGCCAGCAGGTCGAACCAAGCGGGAAGGGGCACCGGGGAGCTGTTTTTT. The full variable domain, rest sourced from reference TRBV5-1 and TRBJ2-2, is KAGVTQTPRYLIKTRGQQVTLSCSPISGHRSVSWYQQTPGQGLQFLFEYFSETQRNKGNFPGRFSGRQFSNSRSEMNVSTLELGDSALYLCASRSNQAGRGTGELFFGEGSRLTVL.

This clone was picked up a small number of times. V and J are TRBV5-1 and TRBJ2-3, with D tentatively TRBD1 (6 bases). Germline V gene lookup returns CDR1 SGHRS and CDR2 YFSETQ. The CDR3 extends over 14 amino acids. V was trimmed by 9 bases and J by 2 bases, leaving 16 bases between them. CDR3 DNA sequence: TGCGCCACAGGGGTGGGTTCAAACACAGATACGCAGTATTTT. Translation gives CATGVGSNTDTQYF.

The rearrangement joins TRBV28 to TRBJ1-5; 11 bases map to TRBD1. The V segment lost 6 bases and the J segment 4 bases; nucleotides outside the gene matches: 11. Germline assignment: CDR1 MDHEN and CDR2 SYDVKM. The CDR3 totals 17 residues. The CDR3: CASSRTGGSQGNQPQHF. The CDR3 DNA sequence: TGTGCCAGCAGCCGGACAGGGGGCTCCCAGGGTAATCAGCCCCAGCATTTT.

V gene TRBV9 combines with J gene TRBJ2-1; TRBD2 aligns across 11 bases. Germline lookup yields CDR1 SGDLS and CDR2 YYNGEE. CDR3 length equals 16 residues. V shed 1 base and J 3 bases; nucleotides not matched to a gene: 3. The CDR3, as DNA: TGTGCCAGCAGCGTAACGGGACTAGCGGACTACAATGAGCAGTTCTTC. As protein: CASSVTGLADYNEQFF.

Written as DNA, the CDR3 is TGTGCCATCAGTGACGAGAAGGGGCCCTACGAGCAGTACTTC. Encoded protein: CAISDEKGPYEQYF. The genes are TRBV10-3 and TRBJ2-7, with D tentatively TRBD1 (5 bases). Germline assignment: CDR1 ENHRY and CDR2 SYGVKD. The germline V and J ends were trimmed by 3 bases and 2 bases, with 11 bases remaining between them. There are 14 residues in the CDR3.

The chain has TRBV11-3 and TRBJ1-2; possible D gene TRBD1, 6 bases. The CDR3 has 14 amino acids. Between the trimmed V and J ends, which lost 4 bases and 7 bases, there was a span of 16 bases. The germline gives CDR1 SGHNT, CDR2 YENEEA. DNA for the CDR3: TGTGCCAGCAGCTCGGACAGCACTAGGGGTGGCTACACCTTC. This gives the protein CASSSDSTRGGYTF.

The chain combines TRBV5-6 with TRBJ1-2; D might be TRBD1 (5 bases). The ends were cut back, 1 base at V and 5 bases at J, with 15 bases in the middle. CDR1 is SGHDT, CDR2 YYEEEE, per germline. There are 15 residues in the CDR3. CDR3 in amino acids: CASSLRGQGLYGYTF. The CDR3 DNA sequence: TGTGCCAGCAGCTTGAGGGGCCAAGGGCTATATGGCTACACCTTC.

The chain has TRBV6-1 and TRBJ2-7; 8 bases match TRBD2. Trimming took 6 bases from V and 1 from J; bases not matched to a gene: 8. The CDR3 is 15 amino acids. The germline CDR1 and CDR2 sequences are MNHNS and SASEGT. The CDR3 DNA sequence: TGTGCCAGCAGGGTACAGGGCGGGGGGTCCTACGAGCAGTACTTC. It yields the protein CASRVQGGGSYEQYF.

The J gene is TRBJ1-1, the V gene TRBV28; perhaps TRBD1 as D (5 bases). Deletions cut 5 bases from V and 5 bases from J, with 18 bases between. The germline CDR1 and CDR2 sequences are MDHEN and SYDVKM. This CDR3 is built from 15 residues. The CDR3 nucleotides read TGTGCCAGCAGTCCCCCAGGGTGGGGTGGTACTGAAGCTTTCTTT. This translates into CASSPPGWGGTEAFF.

This chain joins TRBV5-4 and TRBJ1-1, with 7 bases aligning to TRBD1. This CDR3 is built from 15 residues. The V segment lost 5 bases and the J segment 4 bases; nucleotides outside the gene matches: 11. Germline CDR1 SGHNT, CDR2 YYREEE (reference sequence). CDR3 nucleotides: TGTGCCAGCAGGCTGGAACAGGGGATTTGCACTGAAGCTTTCTTT. This gives the protein CASRLEQGICTEAFF.

The chain combines TRBV4-1 with TRBJ2-1, with 7 bases matching TRBD2. CDR3 length: 14 amino acids. Germline CDR1 is MGHRA and CDR2 is YSYEKL. The V segment lost 3 bases and the J segment 5 bases; nucleotides outside the gene matches: 4. CDR3 nucleotides: TGCGCCAGCAGCCAGGGAGGACTAGACAATGAGCAGTTCTTC. Translation gives CASSQGGLDNEQFF.

V usage is TRBV28 and J usage is TRBJ2-1, with 9 bases that match TRBD2. J lost 7 bases, V lost 7 bases, and 8 bases had no gene match. This CDR3 region has 14 residues. Germline V gives CDR1 MDHEN, CDR2 SYDVKM. The CDR3 loop reads CASTSGLAFNEQFF. The CDR3 DNA reads as TGTGCCAGCACGTCGGGACTAGCCTTTAATGAGCAGTTCTTC.

The CDR3 nucleotides are TGTGCCTGGAGCTTCAGACAGAACACTGAAGCTTTCTTT. It encodes CAWSFRQNTEAFF. This sequence joins TRBV30 and TRBJ1-1; D gene uncertain. The V end lost 3 bases, the J end lost 1 base, and 9 bases lay between the germline ends. The CDR3 spans 13 residues. Germline CDR1 is GTSNPN and CDR2 is SVGIG (reference sequence).